Listed below are T cell receptor beta chains from one sample, sequenced in a study of neurological immune-mediated disorders. In TCRdb, the 5' RACE reads were re-called with MiXCR into one record per CDR3 protein. This table holds approximately 46,000 distinct CDR3 sequences, about 9% found once. The sequencing sample was made of PBMCs. These receptor sequences come from a woman aged 40-49 years in good health. Each CDR3 is given with its conserved first and last residue. The order of the fields is CDR3 protein, CDR3 DNA, D gene, V gene, J gene, clone size. A D gene is named only where the DNA matches it firmly. Expanded clones are given a class, and other clones once, few, many or no size at all.

CDR3 protein: CASTAHPRTGPTGELFF; CDR3 DNA: TGTGCCAGCACCGCCCACCCACGGACAGGCCCCACCGGGGAGCTGTTTTTT; D gene: TRBD1; V gene: TRBV27; J gene: TRBJ2-2; clone size: few
CDR3 protein: CASSVKPTATGELFF; CDR3 DNA: TGTGCCAGCAGCGTAAAACCCACGGCCACCGGGGAGCTGTTTTTT; D gene: .; V gene: TRBV9; J gene: TRBJ2-2; clone size: many
CDR3 protein: CASSPVGGSPSGTDTQYF; CDR3 DNA: TGTGCCAGCAGCCCAGTGGGCGGGTCGCCGTCGGGAACAGATACGCAGTATTTT; D gene: .; V gene: TRBV4-2; J gene: TRBJ2-3; clone size: many
CDR3 protein: CASSFGRWANTGELFF; CDR3 DNA: TGTGCCAGCAGTTTTGGGCGGTGGGCGAACACCGGGGAGCTGTTTTTT; D gene: .; V gene: TRBV12-3/TRBV12-4; J gene: TRBJ2-2; clone size: many
CDR3 protein: CASAREGPASYNEQFF; CDR3 DNA: TGCGCCAGCGCCCGCGAGGGTCCCGCCTCATACAATGAGCAGTTCTTC; D gene: .; V gene: TRBV5-1; J gene: TRBJ2-1; clone size: many
CDR3 protein: CASSSQGTGELFF; CDR3 DNA: TGCGCCAGCAGCTCCCAGGGGACCGGGGAGCTGTTTTTT; D gene: .; V gene: TRBV5-1; J gene: TRBJ2-2; clone size: many
CDR3 protein: CASSLEGILNTEAFF; CDR3 DNA: TGCGCCAGCAGCTTGGAAGGGATACTGAACACTGAAGCTTTCTTT; D gene: .; V gene: TRBV5-1; J gene: TRBJ1-1; clone size: many
CDR3 protein: CASMLAGTRNNEQFF; CDR3 DNA: TGTGCCAGCATGCTAGCTGGGACTAGAAACAATGAGCAGTTCTTC; D gene: TRBD2; V gene: TRBV12-3/TRBV12-4; J gene: TRBJ2-1; clone size: many
CDR3 protein: CASSLGQLYEQYF; CDR3 DNA: TGTGCCAGCAGCTTAGGCCAGCTCTACGAGCAGTACTTC; D gene: .; V gene: TRBV7-6; J gene: TRBJ2-7; clone size: many
CDR3 protein: CASSPADTAGGYTF; CDR3 DNA: TGTGCCAGCAGTCCAGCCGACACAGCTGGGGGCTACACCTTC; D gene: .; V gene: TRBV6-2/TRBV6-3; J gene: TRBJ1-2; clone size: many
CDR3 protein: CSALGLAAETQYF; CDR3 DNA: TGCAGTGCTTTGGGACTAGCTGCGGAGACCCAGTACTTC; D gene: TRBD2; V gene: TRBV20-1; J gene: TRBJ2-5; clone size: few
CDR3 protein: CASSLVGPATQETQYF; CDR3 DNA: TGTGCCAGCAGCTTAGTTGGTCCAGCCACCCAAGAGACCCAGTACTTC; D gene: .; V gene: TRBV7-2; J gene: TRBJ2-5; clone size: few
CDR3 protein: CASSSSPAVANTIYF; CDR3 DNA: TGTGCCAGCAGCTCCAGCCCGGCAGTGGCAAACACCATATATTTT; D gene: .; V gene: TRBV7-6; J gene: TRBJ1-3; clone size: many
CDR3 protein: CASSEALAHGYTF; CDR3 DNA: TGTGCCAGCAGTGAAGCGCTGGCCCATGGCTACACCTTC; D gene: .; V gene: TRBV2; J gene: TRBJ1-2; clone size: many
CDR3 protein: CRGGTYGYTF; CDR3 DNA: TGCAGAGGGGGGACCTATGGCTACACCTTC; D gene: .; V gene: TRBV20-1; J gene: TRBJ1-2; clone size: few
CDR3 protein: CASSEGTLGRTQYF; CDR3 DNA: TGTGCCAGCAGTGAAGGTACTCTCGGTAGAACCCAGTACTTC; D gene: .; V gene: TRBV6-1; J gene: TRBJ2-5; clone size: many
CDR3 protein: CASRRGTSEYYEQYF; CDR3 DNA: TGTGCCAGCAGGAGGGGGACTAGCGAATACTACGAGCAGTACTTC; D gene: TRBD2; V gene: TRBV6-1; J gene: TRBJ2-7; clone size: .
CDR3 protein: CASSLEGYSNQPQHF; CDR3 DNA: TGCGCCAGCAGCTTGGAGGGGTATAGCAATCAGCCCCAGCATTTT; D gene: .; V gene: TRBV5-1; J gene: TRBJ1-5; clone size: many
CDR3 protein: CASKWTGTADQHQHF; CDR3 DNA: TGTGCCAGCAAATGGACCGGGACAGCCGATCAGCACCAGCATTTT; D gene: TRBD1; V gene: TRBV6-2/TRBV6-3; J gene: TRBJ1-5; clone size: .
CDR3 protein: CASSFDRVSYEQYF; CDR3 DNA: TGTGCCAGCAGCTTCGACAGGGTAAGCTACGAGCAGTACTTC; D gene: TRBD1; V gene: TRBV5-5; J gene: TRBJ2-7; clone size: many
CDR3 protein: CASSLQGTGGRNTIYF; CDR3 DNA: TGTGCCAGCAGCTTACAGGGGACAGGGGGGAGGAACACCATATATTTT; D gene: TRBD1; V gene: TRBV7-2; J gene: TRBJ1-3; clone size: .
CDR3 protein: CSVEDPRTTEAFF; CDR3 DNA: TGCAGCGTTGAAGATCCCAGGACCACTGAAGCTTTCTTT; D gene: .; V gene: TRBV29-1; J gene: TRBJ1-1; clone size: many
CDR3 protein: CASSYSYNEQFF; CDR3 DNA: TGTGCCAGCAGCTACTCCTACAATGAGCAGTTCTTC; D gene: .; V gene: TRBV7-2; J gene: TRBJ2-1; clone size: many
CDR3 protein: CASNSGLAQYYNEQFF; CDR3 DNA: TGCGCCAGCAACTCGGGACTAGCCCAATACTACAATGAGCAGTTCTTC; D gene: TRBD2; V gene: TRBV5-1; J gene: TRBJ2-1; clone size: many
CDR3 protein: CASSSWGGNTEAFF; CDR3 DNA: TGTGCCAGCAGTTCGTGGGGCGGGAACACTGAAGCTTTCTTT; D gene: .; V gene: TRBV6-5; J gene: TRBJ1-1; clone size: many
CDR3 protein: CSAGGLAGVPPHEQYF; CDR3 DNA: TGCAGTGCTGGGGGACTAGCGGGAGTCCCCCCCCACGAGCAGTACTTC; D gene: TRBD2; V gene: TRBV20-1; J gene: TRBJ2-7; clone size: many
CDR3 protein: CASRRTGTPTSTDTQYF; CDR3 DNA: TGTGCCAGCAGGCGGACAGGGACCCCAACTAGCACAGATACGCAGTATTTT; D gene: TRBD1; V gene: TRBV7-2; J gene: TRBJ2-3; clone size: many
CDR3 protein: CASHYLVGEAFF; CDR3 DNA: TGTGCCAGCCACTACTTGGTGGGCGAAGCTTTCTTT; D gene: .; V gene: TRBV7-2; J gene: TRBJ1-1; clone size: many
CDR3 protein: CASSWGYGKNTEAFF; CDR3 DNA: TGTGCCAGCAGCTGGGGATACGGGAAAAACACTGAAGCTTTCTTT; D gene: .; V gene: TRBV7-2; J gene: TRBJ1-1; clone size: many
CDR3 protein: CSAGGRGYGYTF; CDR3 DNA: TGCAGCGCCGGAGGTAGGGGATATGGCTACACCTTC; D gene: .; V gene: TRBV29-1; J gene: TRBJ1-2; clone size: many
CDR3 protein: CASSLKSLGGSNTDTQYF; CDR3 DNA: TGCGCCAGCAGCTTGAAATCGCTAGGAGGCTCCAACACAGATACGCAGTATTTT; D gene: .; V gene: TRBV5-1; J gene: TRBJ2-3; clone size: many
CDR3 protein: CASSEYGGGYEQYF; CDR3 DNA: TGTGCCAGCAGTGAATACGGGGGTGGCTACGAGCAGTACTTC; D gene: .; V gene: TRBV25-1; J gene: TRBJ2-7; clone size: many